The 18 T cell receptor beta chains given below trace back to one sample, sequenced in a study of T cells in Graves' hyperthyroidism and ophthalmopathy. The investigators amplified TCR beta CDR3 regions from RNA transcripts. TCR CDR3 underwent first-round RT-PCR with the HTBI primer set. TCRdb fed the multiplex PCR reads into MiXCR, producing one record per CDR3 protein. The data contain about 600,000 distinct CDR3 sequences, 16% of them singletons. The sequencing sample was made of blood. Receptors were obtained from a woman between 35 and 50 years old with Graves' ophthalmopathy.

This clonotype has only a few counts. V gene TRBV30 combines with J gene TRBJ2-1; D is possibly TRBD2 (5 bases). V was shortened by 4 bases and J by 9 bases, with 19 bases between the two germline ends. The CDR3 loop spans 14 amino acids. Germline V gene sequence: CDR1 GTSNPN, CDR2 SVGIG (reference sequence). For the CDR3, the DNA is TGTGCCTGGAAAGAAGTTAGCGCGGTTTCTGAGCAGTTCTTC. Its translation: CAWKEVSAVSEQFF.

On this clonotype itself: At one boundary the junction diverges from the germline segment, which might be a read error. The chain employs TRBV6-2 or TRBV6-3 and TRBJ2-3; D call uncertain. The CDR3 has 16 residues. Germline V gene lookup returns CDR1 MNHEY and CDR2 SVGEGT. The DNA for the CDR3 is TGTGCCAGTACCTCCTTGTCCATTCTAAGCACAGATACGCGGTATTTT. Its protein is CASTSLSILSTDTRYF.

The table lists this clonotype with a few counts. J is TRBJ2-1 and V is TRBV7-9; TRBD2 aligns across 11 bases. With 4 bases clipped from V and 6 bases from J, the junction kept 5 bases outside the gene matches. The CDR3 loop spans 15 amino acids. The V gene's germline CDR1 is SEHNR and CDR2 FQNEAQ (reference sequence). CDR3 amino acids: CASSSGTSGANEQFF. The CDR3 coding sequence is TGTGCCAGCAGCTCGGGGACTAGCGGAGCCAATGAGCAGTTCTTC.

The chain recombines TRBV4-2 with TRBJ2-1; D unresolved. Trimming stripped 0 bases from V and 14 bases from J, with 11 bases between. The CDR3 is 12 amino acids. CDR1 and CDR2 (germline): LGHNA, YNFKEQ. CDR3 nucleotide sequence: TGTGCCAGCAGCCAAGACGACGGTTTTAAGTTCTTC. Residues: CASSQDDGFKFF.

The chain recombines TRBV7-2 with TRBJ2-6, with D perhaps matching TRBD2 (6 bases). The CDR3 runs to 16 residues. The V gene lost 4 bases and the J gene lost 2 bases, with 12 bases spanning the gap. CDR1 and CDR2 (germline): SGHTA, FQGNSA. The CDR3 DNA reads TGTGCCAGCAGCTCCCATGGGGGGACTGGGGCCAACGTCCTGACTTTC. Translating it yields CASSSHGGTGANVLTF.

This clonotype was seen a single time. A much larger clone lies a single base off, so this may be a read error. This chain links TRBV6-1 with TRBJ1-2; D gene ambiguous. Deletions cut 4 bases from V and 1 base from J, with 4 bases between. The germline gives CDR1 MNHNS, CDR2 SASEGT. This CDR3 has 12 amino acids. The CDR3 spells CASSANNYGYTF. CDR3 nucleotide sequence: TGTGCCAGCAGTGCCAATAACTATGGCTACACCTTC.

This clonotype was observed many times. This chain links TRBV20-1 with TRBJ2-5; unclear D gene. With 8 bases removed from V and 3 bases from J, the gap between germline ends came to 10 bases. The CDR3 spans 11 residues. Looked up from germline, CDR1 is DFQATT and CDR2 is SNEGSKA (reference sequence). The CDR3 is CSSIREETQYF. As DNA, the CDR3 is TGCAGTTCCATTAGGGAAGAGACCCAGTACTTC.

At least ten counts were recorded for this clonotype. This chain connects TRBV29-1 to TRBJ2-7; D tentatively reads TRBD1 or TRBD2 (7 bases each). The germline V gene has CDR1 SQVTM and CDR2 ANQGSEA. V lost 3 bases to trimming and J lost 6 bases, with 21 bases between them. The CDR3 length is 15 residues. The CDR3: CSVEEQGGGSSEQYF. Written as DNA, the CDR3 is TGCAGCGTTGAGGAGCAAGGGGGCGGGAGTAGCGAGCAGTACTTC.

This clonotype was found many times. This chain joins TRBV11-3 and TRBJ2-1; 8 bases line up with TRBD2. The CDR3 length is 13 residues. The trim removed 3 bases at V and 7 bases at J, leaving 2 bases unmatched. Germline-derived CDR1 and CDR2 are SGHNT and YENEEA. CDR3 amino acids: CASSFQRGNEQFF. The CDR3 nucleotides read TGTGCCAGCAGCTTCCAGCGGGGGAATGAGCAGTTCTTC. Looking up the rest from reference TRBV11-3 and TRBJ2-1 gives the full variable domain: EAGVVQSPRYKIIEKKQPVAFWCNPISGHNTLYWYLQNLGQGPELLIRYENEEAVDDSQLPKDRFSAERLKGVDSTLKIQPAELGDSAVYLCASSFQRGNEQFFGPGTRLTVL.

This clonotype was detected once. This chain joins TRBV7-9 and TRBJ2-2; 7 nucleotides match TRBD1. CDR3 length: 14 amino acids. V lost 4 bases and J lost 13; bases outside the gene matches: 12. Per the germline V gene, CDR1 is SEHNR and CDR2 is FQNEAQ (reference sequence). CDR3 in DNA: TGTGCCAGCAGCTCGGGACAGCCCACCCGGGGGCTGTTTTTT. It encodes CASSSGQPTRGLFF.

This clonotype was detected ten times or more. This sequence joins TRBV18 and TRBJ2-7, with D uncertain. The CDR3 covers 14 residues. The germline V gene encodes CDR1 KGHSH and CDR2 LQKENI. Trimming pared 2 bases from V and 5 bases from J, leaving 13 bases between. CDR3 sequence reads: CASSPGPVQDEQYF. The CDR3 DNA reads TGTGCCAGCTCACCAGGGCCAGTCCAGGACGAGCAGTACTTC.

This clonotype appeared many times. The V gene is TRBV15, the J gene TRBJ2-7, with a possible D match to TRBD2 (6 bases). The V and J ends lost 5 bases and 4 bases respectively, with 12 bases between them. CDR1 and CDR2 (germline): LNHNV, YYDKDF (reference sequence). The CDR3 contains 13 residues. The CDR3 sequence: CATSLLGGYEQYF. The CDR3 DNA sequence: TGTGCCACCAGCCTATTGGGGGGTTACGAGCAGTACTTC.

This clonotype was observed a handful of times. The genes are TRBV4-1 and TRBJ2-1; D gene ambiguous. Trimming took off 0 bases at V and 3 bases at J, with 9 bases between the two ends. Germline loops: CDR1 MGHRA, CDR2 YSYEKL. The CDR3 contains 15 residues. DNA of the CDR3: TGCGCCAGCAGCCAAGATGGTAGTCTCTACAATGAGCAGTTCTTC. This sequence encodes CASSQDGSLYNEQFF.

The chain links TRBV28 to TRBJ2-7; D remains ambiguous. V was trimmed by 5 bases and J by 6 bases, leaving 11 bases between them. CDR1 is MDHEN, CDR2 SYDVKM, per germline. The CDR3 totals 12 residues. The CDR3 loop reads CASSLMDREQYF. In DNA, the CDR3 is TGTGCCAGCAGTCTAATGGATCGCGAGCAGTACTTC. The full variable domain, in which reference TRBV28 and TRBJ2-7 provide the parts outside the CDR3, is DVKVTQSSRYLVKRTGEKVFLECVQDMDHENMFWYRQDPGLGLRLIYFSYDVKMKEKGDIPEGYSVSREKKERFSLILESASTNQTSMYLCASSLMDREQYFGPGTRLTVT.

Many counts were recorded for this clonotype. The chain has TRBV6-1 and TRBJ2-7, with TRBD1 as a possible D gene (6 bases). Germline V gives CDR1 MNHNS, CDR2 SASEGT. The CDR3 length is 14 residues. Between the trimmed V and J ends, which lost 7 bases and 2 bases, there was a span of 15 bases. The CDR3 DNA reads as TGTGCCAGCATGGCAACGGCAGGGGCCTACGAGCAGTACTTC. Protein sequence: CASMATAGAYEQYF.

This clonotype was counted ten times or more. V gene TRBV20-1 combines with J gene TRBJ1-4; D is undetermined. Per the germline V gene, CDR1 is DFQATT and CDR2 is SNEGSKA (reference sequence). Trimming cost V 3 bases and J 4 bases, with 9 bases left between them. The CDR3 extends over 13 amino acids. The CDR3 bases are TGCAGTGCTAGTGAGGCTATTAATGAAAAACTGTTTTTT. As protein: CSASEAINEKLFF.

This clonotype was seen a handful of times. This may be a read error: a much more frequent sequence differs by one nucleotide. This rearrangement joins TRBV20-1 to TRBJ2-1; 9 bases map to TRBD1. Trimming at V came to 5 bases and at J to 9 bases, leaving 5 bases not matched to a gene. The CDR3 runs to 12 residues. The germline V gene encodes CDR1 DFQATT and CDR2 SNEGSKA (reference sequence). The CDR3 here is CSADRGGSEQFF. CDR3 bases: TGCAGTGCTGACAGGGGGGGCAGTGAGCAGTTCTTC.

This clonotype was detected ten times or more. V gene TRBV7-9 combines with J gene TRBJ2-7; unclear D gene. The CDR3 covers 13 residues. Germline CDR1 SEHNR, CDR2 FQNEAQ (reference sequence). The V end lost 4 bases, the J end lost 7 bases, and 14 bases lay between the germline ends. The CDR3, as DNA: TGTGCCAGCAGCTCAGGTTACTCGTCTGAGCAGTACTTC. Its translation is CASSSGYSSEQYF.